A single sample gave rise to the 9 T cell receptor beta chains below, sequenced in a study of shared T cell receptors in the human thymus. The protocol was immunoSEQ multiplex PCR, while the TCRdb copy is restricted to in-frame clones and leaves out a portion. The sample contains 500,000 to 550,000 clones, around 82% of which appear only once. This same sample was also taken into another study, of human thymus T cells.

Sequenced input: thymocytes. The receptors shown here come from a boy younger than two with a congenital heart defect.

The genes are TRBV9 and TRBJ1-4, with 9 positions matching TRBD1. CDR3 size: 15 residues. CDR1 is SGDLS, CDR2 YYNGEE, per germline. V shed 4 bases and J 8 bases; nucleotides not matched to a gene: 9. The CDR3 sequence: CASSFLTGTGEKLFF. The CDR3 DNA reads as TGTGCCAGCAGCTTCCTCACCGGGACAGGGGAAAAACTGTTTTTT.

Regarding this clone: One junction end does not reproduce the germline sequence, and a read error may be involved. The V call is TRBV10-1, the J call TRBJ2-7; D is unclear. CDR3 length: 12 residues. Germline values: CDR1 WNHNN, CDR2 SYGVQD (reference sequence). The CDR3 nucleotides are TGCGCCAGCAGTGGAGACTCCCACGAGCAGTACTTC. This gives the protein CASSGDSHEQYF.

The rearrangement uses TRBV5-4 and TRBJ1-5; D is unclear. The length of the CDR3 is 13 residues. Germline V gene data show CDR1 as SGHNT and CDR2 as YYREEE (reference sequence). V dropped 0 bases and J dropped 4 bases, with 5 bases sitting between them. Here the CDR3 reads CASSLGANQPQHF. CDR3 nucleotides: TGTGCCAGCAGCTTGGGGGCTAATCAGCCCCAGCATTTT.

The CDR3 bases are TGCGCCAGCAGCCGTGCAGGGTACTACAATGAGCAGTTCTTC. It is translated as CASSRAGYYNEQFF. The rearrangement joins TRBV4-3 to TRBJ2-1; D possibly corresponds to TRBD1 (5 bases). V dropped 4 bases and J dropped 3 bases, with 10 bases sitting between them. This CDR3 has 14 amino acids. Germline loops: CDR1 LGHNA, CDR2 YSLEER.

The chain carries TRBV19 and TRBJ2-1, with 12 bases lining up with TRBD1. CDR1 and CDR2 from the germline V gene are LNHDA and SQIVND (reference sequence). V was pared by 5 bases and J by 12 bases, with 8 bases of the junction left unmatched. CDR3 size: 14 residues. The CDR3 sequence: CASSARDRGLGQFF. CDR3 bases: TGTGCCAGTAGTGCCCGGGACAGGGGGCTTGGGCAGTTCTTC.

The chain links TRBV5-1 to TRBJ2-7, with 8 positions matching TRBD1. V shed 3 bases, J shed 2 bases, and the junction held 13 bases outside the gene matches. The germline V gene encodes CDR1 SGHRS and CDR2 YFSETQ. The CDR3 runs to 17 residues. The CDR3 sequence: CASSYPIGTGFPYEQYF. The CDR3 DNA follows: TGCGCCAGCAGCTACCCCATAGGGACAGGTTTTCCCTACGAGCAGTACTTC. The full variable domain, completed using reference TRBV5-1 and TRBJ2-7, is KAGVTQTPRYLIKTRGQQVTLSCSPISGHRSVSWYQQTPGQGLQFLFEYFSETQRNKGNFPGRFSGRQFSNSRSEMNVSTLELGDSALYLCASSYPIGTGFPYEQYFGPGTRLTVT.

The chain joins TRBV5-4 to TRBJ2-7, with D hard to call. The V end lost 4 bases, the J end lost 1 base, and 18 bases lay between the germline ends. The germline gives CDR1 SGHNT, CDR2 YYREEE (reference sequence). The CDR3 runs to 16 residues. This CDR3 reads CASSPSAATRSYEQYF. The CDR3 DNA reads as TGTGCCAGCAGCCCCTCGGCAGCCACCAGGTCCTACGAGCAGTACTTC.

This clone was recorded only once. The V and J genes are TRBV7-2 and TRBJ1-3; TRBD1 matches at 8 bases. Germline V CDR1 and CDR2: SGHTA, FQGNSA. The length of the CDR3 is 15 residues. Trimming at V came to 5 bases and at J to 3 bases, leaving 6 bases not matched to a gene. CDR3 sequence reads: CASSLQGADGNTIYF. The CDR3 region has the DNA TGTGCCAGCAGCCTCCAGGGGGCTGATGGAAACACCATATATTTT.

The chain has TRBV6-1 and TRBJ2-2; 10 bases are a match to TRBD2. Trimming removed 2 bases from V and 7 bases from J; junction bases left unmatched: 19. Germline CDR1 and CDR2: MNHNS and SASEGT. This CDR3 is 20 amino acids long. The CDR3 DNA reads TGTGCCAGCAGTGAAACGGTACATTGGGTAGTAGCGGGAGGCGACGGGGAGCTGTTTTTT. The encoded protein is CASSETVHWVVAGGDGELFF.